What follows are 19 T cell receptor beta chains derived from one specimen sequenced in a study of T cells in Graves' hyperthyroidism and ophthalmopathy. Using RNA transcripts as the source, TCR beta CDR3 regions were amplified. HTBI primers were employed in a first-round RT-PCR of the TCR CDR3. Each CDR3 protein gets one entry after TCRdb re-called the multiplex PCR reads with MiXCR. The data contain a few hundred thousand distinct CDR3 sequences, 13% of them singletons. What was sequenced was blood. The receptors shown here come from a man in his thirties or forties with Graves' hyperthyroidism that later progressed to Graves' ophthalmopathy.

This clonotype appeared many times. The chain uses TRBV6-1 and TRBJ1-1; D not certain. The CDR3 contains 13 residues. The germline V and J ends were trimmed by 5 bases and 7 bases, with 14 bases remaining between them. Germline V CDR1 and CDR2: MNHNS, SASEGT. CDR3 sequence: CASSYDSVREAFF. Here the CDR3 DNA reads TGTGCCAGCAGTTACGATTCAGTACGTGAAGCTTTCTTT.

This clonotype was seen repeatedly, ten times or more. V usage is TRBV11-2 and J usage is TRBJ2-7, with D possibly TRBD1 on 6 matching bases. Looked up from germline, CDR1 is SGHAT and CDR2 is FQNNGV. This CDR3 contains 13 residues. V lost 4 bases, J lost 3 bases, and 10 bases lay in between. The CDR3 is CASSSDRNYEQYF. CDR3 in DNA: TGTGCCAGCAGCTCAGACAGGAACTACGAGCAGTACTTC.

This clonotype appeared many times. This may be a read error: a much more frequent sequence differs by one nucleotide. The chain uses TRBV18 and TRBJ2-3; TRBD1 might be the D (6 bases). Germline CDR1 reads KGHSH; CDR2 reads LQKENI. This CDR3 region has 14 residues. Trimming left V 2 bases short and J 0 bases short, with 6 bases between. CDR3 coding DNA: TGTGCCAGCTCACCAACAGGGAGCACAGATACGCAGTATTTT. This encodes CASSPTGSTDTQYF.

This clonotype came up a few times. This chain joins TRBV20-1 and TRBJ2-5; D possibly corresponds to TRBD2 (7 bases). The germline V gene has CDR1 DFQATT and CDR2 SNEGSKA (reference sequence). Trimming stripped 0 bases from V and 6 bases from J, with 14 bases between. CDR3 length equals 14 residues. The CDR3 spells CSARERGGIKTQYF. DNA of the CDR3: TGCAGTGCTAGAGAGAGGGGGGGTATCAAGACCCAGTACTTC.

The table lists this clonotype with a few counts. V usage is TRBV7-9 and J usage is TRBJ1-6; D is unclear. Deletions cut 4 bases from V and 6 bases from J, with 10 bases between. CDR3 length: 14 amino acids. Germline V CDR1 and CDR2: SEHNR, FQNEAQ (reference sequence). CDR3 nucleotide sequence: TGTGCCAGCAGCTCCGGCCAGACTAATTCACCCCTCCACTTT. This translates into CASSSGQTNSPLHF.

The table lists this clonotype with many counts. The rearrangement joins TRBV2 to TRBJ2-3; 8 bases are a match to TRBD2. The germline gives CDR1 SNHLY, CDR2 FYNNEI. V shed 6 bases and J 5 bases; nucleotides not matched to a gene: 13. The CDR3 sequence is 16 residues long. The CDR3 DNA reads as TGTGCCAGCAGCTCTGGAGAGGGACTAGTGGTAGATACGCAGTATTTT. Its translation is CASSSGEGLVVDTQYF.

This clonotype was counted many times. The CDR3 coding sequence is TGTGCCACCAGTGCCGCTGAGACAGGGAGTAACACTGAAGCTTTCTTT. It specifies CATSAAETGSNTEAFF. The chain joins TRBV24-1 to TRBJ1-1, with TRBD1 matching over 7 bases. CDR1 is KGHDR and CDR2 is SFDVKD in the germline V gene. Trimming cost V 5 bases and J 2 bases; bases outside gene matches: 10. This CDR3 region has 16 residues.

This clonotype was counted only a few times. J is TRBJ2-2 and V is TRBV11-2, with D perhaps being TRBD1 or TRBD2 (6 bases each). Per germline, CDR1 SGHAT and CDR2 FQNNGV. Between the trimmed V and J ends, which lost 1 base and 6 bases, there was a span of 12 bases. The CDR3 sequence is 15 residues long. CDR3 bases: TGTGCCAGCAGCTTAGTGGGGGGCCTAGCCGGGGAGCTGTTTTTT. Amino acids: CASSLVGGLAGELFF.

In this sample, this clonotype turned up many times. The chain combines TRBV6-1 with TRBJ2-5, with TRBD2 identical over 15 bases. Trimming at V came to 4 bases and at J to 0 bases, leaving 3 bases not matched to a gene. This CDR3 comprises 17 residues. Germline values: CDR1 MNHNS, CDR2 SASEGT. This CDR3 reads CASSAGTSGGYQETQYF. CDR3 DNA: TGTGCCAGCAGTGCCGGGACTAGCGGGGGGTACCAAGAGACCCAGTACTTC.

The CDR3 reads CASSLWGVRSTEAFF. As DNA, the CDR3 is TGTGCCAGCAGTTTATGGGGGGTCAGGAGCACTGAAGCTTTCTTT. J is TRBJ1-1 and V is TRBV27; a weak D match, TRBD1 (5 bases). CDR1 and CDR2 (germline): MNHEY, SMNVEV (reference sequence). The CDR3 runs 15 residues. Deletions cut 1 base from V and 4 bases from J, with 13 bases between.

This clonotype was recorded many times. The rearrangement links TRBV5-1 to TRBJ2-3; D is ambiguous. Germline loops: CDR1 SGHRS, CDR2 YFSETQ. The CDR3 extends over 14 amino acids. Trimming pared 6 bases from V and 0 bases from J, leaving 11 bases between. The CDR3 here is CASTRQSSTDTQYF. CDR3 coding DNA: TGCGCCAGCACGCGGCAGTCTAGCACAGATACGCAGTATTTT.

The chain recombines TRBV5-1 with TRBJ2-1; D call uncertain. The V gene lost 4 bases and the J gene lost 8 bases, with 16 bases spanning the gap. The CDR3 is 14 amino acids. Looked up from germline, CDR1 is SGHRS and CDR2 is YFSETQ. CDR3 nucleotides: TGCGCCAGCAGCCTTAAAGGTCGAGTGGATGAGCAGTTCTTC. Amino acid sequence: CASSLKGRVDEQFF.

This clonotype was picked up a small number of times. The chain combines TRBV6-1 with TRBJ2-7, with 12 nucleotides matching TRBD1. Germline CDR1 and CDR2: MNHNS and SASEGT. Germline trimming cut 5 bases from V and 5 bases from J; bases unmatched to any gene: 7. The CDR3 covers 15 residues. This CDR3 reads CASSYPGTGGHEQYF. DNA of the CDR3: TGTGCCAGCAGTTATCCCGGGACAGGGGGCCACGAGCAGTACTTC.

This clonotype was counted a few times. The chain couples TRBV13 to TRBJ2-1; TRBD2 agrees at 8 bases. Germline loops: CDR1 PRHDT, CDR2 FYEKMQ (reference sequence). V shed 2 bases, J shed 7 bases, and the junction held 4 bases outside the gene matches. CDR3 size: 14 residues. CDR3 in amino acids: CASSLRGGRNEQFF. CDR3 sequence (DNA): TGTGCCAGCAGCTTACGCGGGGGGAGGAATGAGCAGTTCTTC.

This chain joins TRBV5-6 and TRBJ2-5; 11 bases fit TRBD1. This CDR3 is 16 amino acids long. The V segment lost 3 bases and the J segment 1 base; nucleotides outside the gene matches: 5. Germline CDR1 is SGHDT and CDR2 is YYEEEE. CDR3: CASSYLGTGGQETQYF. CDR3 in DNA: TGTGCCAGCAGCTATTTGGGGACAGGGGGCCAAGAGACCCAGTACTTC.

For the CDR3, the DNA is TGTGCCTGGAGACAGGAGAAAAACATTCAGTACTTC. This gives the protein CAWRQEKNIQYF. The chain has TRBV30 and TRBJ2-4; weak D call: TRBD1 (5 bases). Germline CDR1 GTSNPN, CDR2 SVGIG (reference sequence). This CDR3 is 12 amino acids long. Trimming pared 3 bases from V and 4 bases from J, leaving 7 bases between.

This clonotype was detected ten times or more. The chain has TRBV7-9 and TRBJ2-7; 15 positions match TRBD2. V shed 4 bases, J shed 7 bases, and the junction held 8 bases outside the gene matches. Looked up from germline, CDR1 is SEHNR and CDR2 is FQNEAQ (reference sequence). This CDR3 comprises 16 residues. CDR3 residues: CASSSWTSGGAEEQYF. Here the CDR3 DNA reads TGTGCCAGCAGCTCGTGGACTAGCGGGGGGGCAGAAGAGCAGTACTTC.

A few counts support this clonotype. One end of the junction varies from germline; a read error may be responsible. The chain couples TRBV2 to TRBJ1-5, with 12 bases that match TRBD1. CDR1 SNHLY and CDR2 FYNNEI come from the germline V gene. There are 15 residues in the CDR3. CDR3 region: CASSRDRGLDHPQHF. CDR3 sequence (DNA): TGTGCCAGCAGCCGGGACAGGGGGCTTGATCACCCCCAGCATTTT.

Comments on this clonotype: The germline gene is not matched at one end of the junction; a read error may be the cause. In DNA, the CDR3 is TGTGCCAGCAGCCTCCAGGGGGGGGCGGGGAGCTACGAGCAGCACTTC. It encodes CASSLQGGAGSYEQHF. The chain uses TRBV11-3 and TRBJ2-7, with D possibly called TRBD1 or TRBD2 (7 bases each). CDR1 and CDR2 from the germline V gene are SGHNT and YENEEA. This CDR3 contains 16 residues.